Listed below are T cell receptor beta chains from one sample, sequenced in a study of Ad26.COV2.S vaccination and SARS-CoV-2 variants. Repertoires were generated with immunoSEQ multiplex PCR, while TCRdb's copy carries only in-frame clones and drops some. The sample yields 450,000 to 550,000 clones, 89% seen once. Sequenced material: peripheral blood, taken in a trial of Ad26.COV2.S vaccine versus placebo. The receptors derive from a person between 18 and 59 years old who received the Ad26.COV2.S COVID-19 vaccine or a placebo. The CDR3 runs from the conserved cysteine through the conserved F or W. Each record gives: J gene, clone size, V gene, D gene, CDR3 protein, CDR3 DNA. A D gene is named only where the DNA matches it firmly. Not every row has a clone size; where given, it reads once, few, many or a size class.

TRBJ2-2 - TRBV6-5 - CASSTDTGELFF TGTGCCAGCAGCACCGACACCGGGGAGCTGTTTTTT
TRBJ2-2 - TRBV15 - CATRDIDTGELFF TGTGCCACCAGGGACATCGACACCGGGGAGCTGTTTTTT
TRBJ2-1 - TRBV5-1 TRBD2 CASSLASGGVNEQFF TGCGCCAGCAGCTTGGCTAGCGGGGGTGTCAATGAGCAGTTCTTC
TRBJ2-5 - TRBV24-1 - CATSDPDVLGETQYF TGTGCCACCAGTGACCCCGACGTTTTAGGGGAGACCCAGTACTTC
TRBJ2-3 - TRBV19 - CASSIGVSTDTQYF TGTGCCAGTAGTATTGGCGTTTCCACAGATACGCAGTATTTT
TRBJ2-7 - TRBV20-1 - CTSGGPYEQYF TGCACCAGCGGCGGGCCCTACGAGCAGTACTTC
TRBJ1-2 - TRBV18 - CASSHDGEMGGYTF TGTGCCAGCTCCCACGACGGCGAGATGGGGGGCTACACCTTC
TRBJ1-2 - TRBV29-1 - CSVFFRGYTF TGCAGCGTCTTTTTTAGGGGCTACACCTTC
TRBJ2-6 - TRBV6-5 - CASSSGAGPGANVLTF TGTGCCAGCAGTTCAGGGGCGGGGCCTGGGGCCAACGTCCTGACTTTC
TRBJ1-1 - TRBV28 - CASTHVGLGTEAFF TGTGCCAGCACCCACGTGGGGTTGGGCACTGAAGCTTTCTTT
TRBJ1-1 - TRBV11-3 - CASSVSRTDPMNTEAFF TGTGCCAGCAGCGTATCCCGGACAGACCCCATGAACACTGAAGCTTTCTTT
TRBJ2-1 few TRBV7-8 TRBD2 CASSLRTSGRASHNEQFF TGTGCCAGCAGCTTAAGGACTAGCGGGAGGGCCTCCCACAATGAGCAGTTCTTC
TRBJ2-7 - TRBV4-3 - CASSHYYGGIYEQYF TGCGCCAGCAGCCATTACTATGGGGGGATCTACGAGCAGTACTTC
TRBJ2-1 - TRBV6-5 TRBD2 CASRRLAGLNEQFF TGTGCCAGCAGGCGACTAGCGGGACTTAATGAGCAGTTCTTC
TRBJ1-2 few TRBV5-6 TRBD1 CASSLGRRGTGSYGYTF TGTGCCAGCAGCTTGGGACGGAGGGGGACAGGATCCTATGGCTACACCTTC
TRBJ1-4 - TRBV7-9 TRBD1 CASSLTGLHEKLFF TGTGCCAGCAGCTTGACAGGGCTGCATGAAAAACTGTTTTTT
TRBJ2-3 - TRBV24-1 - CATGQGDTQYF TGTGCCACCGGTCAGGGAGATACGCAGTATTTT
TRBJ2-3 - TRBV5-6 - CASSLRSSTDTQYF TGTGCCAGCAGCTTGAGGTCTAGCACAGATACGCAGTATTTT
TRBJ1-4 - TRBV18 - CASSPLDGNEKLFF TGTGCCAGCTCACCCCTTGACGGGAATGAAAAACTGTTTTTT
TRBJ2-3 once TRBV28 - CASRTPSRLADTQYF TGTGCCAGCCGAACCCCTAGCCGGCTCGCAGATACGCAGTATTTT
TRBJ1-4 - TRBV5-6 - CASSLRTARGEKLFF TGTGCCAGCAGCTTAAGGACTGCAAGGGGGGAAAAACTGTTTTTT
TRBJ2-1 - TRBV12-3/TRBV12-4 TRBD1 CASSLRGYYEQFF TGTGCCAGCAGTCTCAGGGGGTACTATGAGCAGTTCTTC
TRBJ1-5 - TRBV7-2 - CASSLARSSGQPQHF TGTGCCAGCAGCTTAGCCCGGTCCTCGGGGCAGCCCCAGCATTTT
TRBJ2-6 - TRBV6-5 - CASNPLAGGANVLTF TGTGCCAGCAACCCACTGGCGGGTGGGGCCAACGTCCTGACTTTC
TRBJ2-5 - TRBV5-4 TRBD2 CASSRGLAGAGVPKTQYF TGTGCCAGCAGCCGGGGACTAGCGGGGGCAGGGGTTCCCAAGACCCAGTACTTC
TRBJ1-1 - TRBV7-3 - CASSLKVGGGPDTEAFF TGTGCCAGCAGCTTAAAGGTCGGGGGGGGGCCCGACACTGAAGCTTTCTTT
TRBJ1-6 - TRBV25-1 - CASSETVNSPLHF TGTGCCAGCAGTGAGACAGTGAATTCACCCCTCCACTTT
TRBJ2-2 once TRBV30 - CAWTKGGGYTGELFF TGTGCCTGGACGAAGGGGGGAGGGTACACCGGGGAGCTGTTTTTT
TRBJ2-7 - TRBV13 TRBD1 CASSRQTGVYYEQYF TGTGCCAGCAGCCGGCAGACAGGGGTATACTACGAGCAGTACTTC
TRBJ2-3 - TRBV7-2 TRBD2 CASRPPSGPSTDTQYF TGTGCCAGCAGACCCCCTAGCGGACCTAGCACAGATACGCAGTATTTT
TRBJ2-3 - TRBV5-1 TRBD2 CASSLVPSGGITDTQYF TGCGCCAGCAGCTTGGTCCCTAGCGGGGGGATCACAGATACGCAGTATTTT
TRBJ2-5 - TRBV2 TRBD1 CASSNYRGRWETQYF TGTGCCAGCAGTAACTACAGGGGGCGGTGGGAGACCCAGTACTTC
TRBJ2-2 - TRBV2 TRBD1 CATRTGDVAGELFF TGTGCCACTCGGACAGGGGATGTGGCCGGGGAGCTGTTTTTT
TRBJ1-2 - TRBV6-4 - CASSDFSGSYGYTF TGTGCCAGCAGTGACTTTTCCGGGAGCTATGGCTACACCTTC
TRBJ2-7 - TRBV28 TRBD2 CASTSGGTYEQYF TGTGCCAGCACTAGCGGGGGTACCTACGAGCAGTACTTC